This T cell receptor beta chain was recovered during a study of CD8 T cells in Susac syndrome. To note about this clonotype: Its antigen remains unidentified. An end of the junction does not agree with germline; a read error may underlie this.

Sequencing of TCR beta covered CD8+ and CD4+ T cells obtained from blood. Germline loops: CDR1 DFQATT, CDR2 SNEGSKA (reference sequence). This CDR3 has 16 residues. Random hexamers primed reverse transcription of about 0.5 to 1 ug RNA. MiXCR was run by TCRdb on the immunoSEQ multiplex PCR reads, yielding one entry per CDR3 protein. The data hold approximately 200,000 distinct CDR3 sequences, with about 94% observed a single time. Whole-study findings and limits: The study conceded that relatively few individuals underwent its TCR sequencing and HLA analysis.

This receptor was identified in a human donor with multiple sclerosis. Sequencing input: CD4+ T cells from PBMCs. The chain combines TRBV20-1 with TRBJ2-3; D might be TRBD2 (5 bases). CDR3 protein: CSARDKTTFLTDTQYF. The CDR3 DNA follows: TGCAGCGCTAGAGATAAGACTACCTTTCTCACAGATACGCAGTATTTT.